This paragraph covers one TCR beta chain sequence. As yet, its antigen is unknown. TCR alpha and TCR beta cDNA libraries carrying sample barcodes and UMIs came from 5'RACE with constant-segment primers. TCRdb reprocessed the 5' RACE reads with MiXCR, giving one entry per CDR3 protein. The profile shows 550,000 to 600,000 distinct CDR3 sequences, 15% to 20% of them singletons. This entry is derived from a study of T-cell memory formation after mild COVID-19. General study points: Some responding clones appeared in pre-infection memory, suggesting cross-reactive memory joined. A second wave of clones peaked on day 37, and their SARS-CoV-2 specificity went unconfirmed.

The clonotype originates from an adult woman who had mild COVID-19 (a few samples of this study predate the infection). Cell type and time point are not known. The sequenced sample consisted of PBMCs or a T cell subset sorted from them (not recorded which).

The CDR3 DNA reads TGCGCCAGCAGCCCGTTACAGGGGCCACGCGATGAGCAGTTCTTC. Its protein is CASSPLQGPRDEQFF. The chain recombines TRBV4-3 with TRBJ2-1; the match to TRBD1 covers 7 bases. V was pared by 4 bases and J by 8 bases, with 11 bases of the junction left unmatched. This CDR3 is 15 amino acids long. Germline CDR1 is LGHNA and CDR2 is YSLEER.